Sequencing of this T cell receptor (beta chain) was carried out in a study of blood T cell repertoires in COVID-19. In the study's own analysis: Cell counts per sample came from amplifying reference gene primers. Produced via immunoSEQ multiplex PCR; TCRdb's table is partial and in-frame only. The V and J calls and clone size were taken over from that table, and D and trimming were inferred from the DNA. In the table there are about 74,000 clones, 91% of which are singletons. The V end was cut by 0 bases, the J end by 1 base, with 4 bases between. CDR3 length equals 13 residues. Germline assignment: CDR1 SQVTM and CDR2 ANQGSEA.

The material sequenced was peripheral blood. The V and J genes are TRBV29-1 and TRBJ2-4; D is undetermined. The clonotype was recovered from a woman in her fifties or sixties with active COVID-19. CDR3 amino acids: CSVEDLAKNIQYF. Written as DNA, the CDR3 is TGCAGCGTTGAAGATCTGGCCAAAAACATTCAGTACTTC.